The rows below give T cell receptor beta chains drawn from one sample of a study of OX40 agonist ivuxolimab in advanced cancers. This table comes from immunoSEQ multiplex PCR, and its TCRdb copy is limited to in-frame clones, with some not included. Here the sample spans 45,000 to 60,000 clones, roughly 77% being singletons. The sequences come from CD4+ or CD8+ T cells sorted from blood, collected in a trial of the OX40 agonist ivuxolimab. Source of these receptors: an adult with an advanced solid tumor such as melanoma, head and neck, liver or kidney cancer. Each CDR3 is given with its conserved first and last residue. A D gene is named only where the DNA matches it firmly.

d_call v_call cdr3_aa
TRBD1 TRBV29-1 CSLSGTGNTEAFF
NA TRBV11-2 CASSLDRAYEQYF
NA TRBV14 CASSQKAKGVPRETQYF
NA TRBV6-1 CASSEPDVRAFF
NA TRBV5-1 CASSRLMGDGYTF
NA TRBV4-1 CASSHGALLNTGELFF
TRBD1 TRBV5-6 CASSWTGNYGYTF
TRBD2 TRBV7-7 CASSLDSGLAINEQFF
NA TRBV18 CASSQGRSETQYF
TRBD1 TRBV25-1 CASSGRQGWPRFDEQFF
NA TRBV11-1 CASRPRLMSTVQFF
TRBD1 TRBV7-6 CASSPDRGNYGYTF
TRBD2 TRBV10-3 CAISGVGTSGTTKSYNEQFF